This T cell receptor beta chain was observed in a study of cytomegalovirus exposure and HLA in healthy donors. The CDR3 contains 16 residues. V lost 2 bases and J lost 5, with 18 bases in between. The germline V gene encodes CDR1 KGHSH and CDR2 LQKENI. General study points: In a later analysis, at a false discovery rate of 0.05, some 17,000 TCR beta sequences were associated with HLA alleles. Equally common other TCR beta chains were less clonally expanded than HLA-associated ones, a later analysis found.

To note about this clone: Its specificity is unknown.

The PCR made use of 60 Vbeta and 13 Jbeta primers. Measured with immunoSEQ multiplex PCR; TCRdb has only the in-frame clones, and not every one. The table has about 160,000 clones, roughly 80% seen once. Sequenced input: PBMCs. The source of this sequence is a woman in her twenties or thirties in good health and CMV-seropositive. The chain has TRBV18 and TRBJ2-5; D is possibly TRBD1 (6 bases). The CDR3 is CASSPRARGSGETQYF. In nucleotides, the CDR3 is TGTGCCAGCTCACCAAGGGCCAGGGGCAGTGGGGAGACCCAGTACTTC.